The 24 T cell receptor beta chains below come from one sample, sequenced in a study of cytomegalovirus exposure and HLA in healthy donors. The PCR made use of 60 Vbeta and 13 Jbeta primers. Data came from immunoSEQ multiplex PCR; TCRdb stores just in-frame clones and leaves some out. The repertoire holds 310,000 or so clones, with about 90% as singletons. The specimen was PBMCs. Receptor source: a woman aged 18 to 35 in good health and CMV-seronegative.

The J gene is TRBJ1-4, the V gene TRBV21-1; TRBD1 reflects the table's D call only, with no check against the DNA. TRBV21-1 represents a pseudogene. The CDR3 totals 14 residues. The CDR3 nucleotides read TGTGCCAGCAGCCCGGACAGGGTACATGAAAAACTGTTTTTT. This codes for CASSPDRVHEKLFF.

The rearrangement links TRBV5-6 to TRBJ2-6; perhaps TRBD2 as D (5 bases). This CDR3 contains 16 residues. Trimming pared 1 base from V and 4 bases from J, leaving 12 bases between. Germline V gives CDR1 SGHDT, CDR2 YYEEEE. The CDR3 coding sequence is TGTGCCAGCAGCTTGTGGGTCCTAGCAGGGGCCAACGTCCTGACTTTC. As protein: CASSLWVLAGANVLTF.

The chain is built from TRBV30 and TRBJ1-3; D call uncertain. The V end was cut by 0 bases, the J end by 0 bases, with 9 bases between. CDR3 length equals 15 residues. CDR1 and CDR2 from the germline V gene are GTSNPN and SVGIG (reference sequence). For the CDR3, the DNA is TGTGCCTGGAGTGTACAAGGCGGCTCTGGAAACACCATATATTTT. Protein: CAWSVQGGSGNTIYF.

V is TRBV7-9 and J is TRBJ2-7; D is unresolved. V was shortened by 2 bases and J by 6 bases, with 11 bases between the two germline ends. This CDR3 spans 13 amino acids. CDR1 is SEHNR and CDR2 is FQNEAQ in the germline V gene (reference sequence). The CDR3 sequence: CASSLWSQAEQYF. CDR3 DNA sequence: TGTGCCAGCAGCTTATGGTCCCAGGCCGAGCAGTACTTC.

The V call is TRBV4-1, the J call TRBJ2-7; 9 positions match TRBD1. The CDR3 spans 15 residues. From germline, CDR1 is MGHRA and CDR2 YSYEKL. V lost 0 bases, J lost 7 bases, and 7 bases stayed unmatched. CDR3 sequence reads: CASSQEKTGGREQYF. The DNA for the CDR3 is TGCGCCAGCAGCCAAGAAAAGACAGGGGGAAGGGAGCAGTACTTC.

V usage is TRBV19 and J usage is TRBJ2-1; 7 positions agree with TRBD2. Germline V gives CDR1 LNHDA, CDR2 SQIVND (reference sequence). This CDR3 contains 16 residues. V shed 5 bases, J shed 8 bases, and the junction held 15 bases outside the gene matches. DNA of the CDR3: TGTGCCAGTAGTTTACCTGGACTACGACGGGGGGATGAGCAGTTCTTC. It yields the protein CASSLPGLRRGDEQFF.

The chain recombines TRBV30 with TRBJ1-2; D remains unclear. The germline V and J ends were trimmed by 0 bases and 6 bases, with 11 bases remaining between them. The CDR3 is 13 amino acids. CDR1 is GTSNPN and CDR2 is SVGIG in the germline V gene (reference sequence). The CDR3 DNA is TGTGCCTGGAGTGTAGCTTGGGCAGATGGCTACACCTTC. Translating it yields CAWSVAWADGYTF.

The chain uses TRBV2 and TRBJ2-6; no clear D. The CDR3 runs 11 residues. V dropped 3 bases and J dropped 12 bases, with 6 bases sitting between them. Germline V gene sequence: CDR1 SNHLY, CDR2 FYNNEI. CDR3 sequence (DNA): TGTGCCAGCAGTGATCCCGGCGTCCTGACTTTC. Amino acid sequence: CASSDPGVLTF. The full variable domain, rest sourced from reference TRBV2 and TRBJ2-6, is EPEVTQTPSHQVTQMGQEVILRCVPISNHLYFYWYRQILGQKVEFLVSFYNNEISEKSEIFDDQFSVERPDGSNFTLKIRSTKLEDSAMYFCASSDPGVLTFGAGSRLTVL.

V and J are TRBV19 and TRBJ2-1, with TRBD2 identical over 9 bases. The CDR3 has 19 amino acids. With 3 bases clipped from V and 7 bases from J, the junction kept 19 bases outside the gene matches. Germline CDR1 is LNHDA and CDR2 is SQIVND (reference sequence). CDR3 loop: CASSILLLSGSALGNEQFF. The CDR3 DNA reads TGTGCCAGTAGTATCCTCCTCCTTAGCGGGAGCGCCCTTGGAAATGAGCAGTTCTTC.

This CDR3 is CASSRGPSYEQYF. The CDR3 nucleotides are TGTGCCAGCAGCCGAGGTCCCTCCTACGAGCAGTACTTC. The chain uses TRBV5-5 and TRBJ2-7; D uncertain. V gave up 4 bases and J gave up 0 bases, with 8 bases separating them. The germline gives CDR1 SGHKS, CDR2 YYEKEE (reference sequence). The CDR3 runs 13 residues.

The V and J genes are TRBV5-1 and TRBJ2-1; 11 bases align to TRBD2. CDR1 and CDR2 from the germline V gene are SGHRS and YFSETQ. The CDR3 totals 15 residues. Trimming at V came to 0 bases and at J to 6 bases, leaving 2 bases not matched to a gene. In DNA form, the CDR3 reads TGCGCCAGCAGCTTGGCCACTAGCGGGGGCAATGAGCAGTTCTTC. Translation: CASSLATSGGNEQFF. Drawing the rest from reference TRBV5-1 and TRBJ2-1, the complete variable domain is KAGVTQTPRYLIKTRGQQVTLSCSPISGHRSVSWYQQTPGQGLQFLFEYFSETQRNKGNFPGRFSGRQFSNSRSEMNVSTLELGDSALYLCASSLATSGGNEQFFGPGTRLTVL.

V gene TRBV15 combines with J gene TRBJ1-2, with D perhaps matching TRBD1 (5 bases). CDR3 size: 14 residues. Germline V gene sequence: CDR1 LNHNV, CDR2 YYDKDF (reference sequence). Trimming removed 1 base at V and 2 bases at J, with 8 bases between. The CDR3 DNA is TGTGCCACCAGCAGAGGAAACAGGAACTATGGCTACACCTTC. Protein sequence: CATSRGNRNYGYTF.

This clone was seen a few times. This chain links TRBV6-5 with TRBJ1-2; TRBD1 might be the D (6 bases). V lost 2 bases and J lost 1, with 8 bases in between. Germline V gene lookup returns CDR1 MNHEY and CDR2 SVGAGI. The CDR3 sequence is 14 residues long. CDR3 coding DNA: TGTGCCAGCAGTTACCGGGACAATAACTATGGCTACACCTTC. This encodes CASSYRDNNYGYTF.

This clone was picked up a small number of times. The chain employs TRBV7-8 and TRBJ1-6, with TRBD1 matching 7 bases. The germline gives CDR1 SGHVS, CDR2 FQNEAQ. The CDR3 totals 14 residues. V was pared by 3 bases and J by 8 bases, with 4 bases of the junction left unmatched. The CDR3 region is CASSFDRVDSPLHF. The CDR3 DNA follows: TGTGCCAGCAGCTTTGACAGGGTGGATTCACCCCTCCACTTT.

The V and J genes are TRBV6-5 and TRBJ1-2; 7 bases match TRBD1. Germline assignment: CDR1 MNHEY and CDR2 SVGAGI. The CDR3 runs 13 residues. V shed 6 bases and J 8 bases; nucleotides not matched to a gene: 9. In DNA, the CDR3 is TGTGCCAGCAGCTCCGAGGGGGCGGTGGGCTACACCTTC. Translated: CASSSEGAVGYTF.

The rearrangement uses TRBV29-1 and TRBJ1-5; TRBD1 might be the D (6 bases). Germline values: CDR1 SQVTM, CDR2 ANQGSEA. With 6 bases removed from V and 5 bases from J, the gap between germline ends came to 17 bases. This CDR3 is built from 14 residues. The DNA of the CDR3 is TGCAGCGTAACCGTCGCAGGGGAAGATCAGCCCCAGCATTTT. Translation: CSVTVAGEDQPQHF.

This chain joins TRBV28 and TRBJ2-3; the D gene is possibly TRBD1 (8 bases). CDR3 length: 16 amino acids. With 5 bases removed from V and 4 bases from J, the gap between germline ends came to 19 bases. Germline CDR1 is MDHEN and CDR2 is SYDVKM. As DNA, the CDR3 is TGTGCCAGCAGTGGGGGGGACAGGCTTGGGGCAGATACGCAGTATTTT. Encoded protein: CASSGGDRLGADTQYF.

The chain uses TRBV7-9 and TRBJ2-1; D call uncertain. This CDR3 region has 11 residues. Germline V gives CDR1 SEHNR, CDR2 FQNEAQ (reference sequence). V lost 5 bases, J lost 9 bases, and 8 bases lay in between. CDR3 loop: CASSLTGEQFF. CDR3 DNA sequence: TGTGCCAGCAGCCTAACGGGTGAGCAGTTCTTC.

The V and J genes are TRBV18 and TRBJ2-3; 7 bases agree with TRBD1. This CDR3 has 13 amino acids. Germline CDR1 is KGHSH and CDR2 is LQKENI. The CDR3 coding sequence is TGTGCATCCGAGGGACAGCCCCAAGATACGCAGTATTTT. This encodes CASEGQPQDTQYF. Full variable domain (missing parts from reference TRBV18 and TRBJ2-3): NAGVMQNPRHLVRRRGQEARLRCSPMKGHSHVYWYRQLPEEGLKFMVYLQKENIIDESGMPKERFSAEFPKEGPSILRIQQVVRGDSAAYFCASEGQPQDTQYFGPGTRLTVL.

This clone appeared once. The J gene is TRBJ1-5, the V gene TRBV7-9, with a tentative D call TRBD1 (6 bases). The V end was cut by 4 bases, the J end by 2 bases, with 9 bases between. Germline V CDR1 and CDR2: SEHNR, FQNEAQ (reference sequence). The CDR3 consists of 14 residues. The CDR3 protein is CASSSPGGNQPQHF. CDR3 nucleotide sequence: TGTGCCAGCAGCTCGCCAGGGGGCAATCAGCCCCAGCATTTT. Complete variable domain (other parts from reference TRBV7-9 and TRBJ1-5): DTGVSQNPRHKITKRGQNVTFRCDPISEHNRLYWYRQTLGQGPEFLTYFQNEAQLEKSRLLSDRFSAERPKGSFSTLEIQRTEQGDSAMYLCASSSPGGNQPQHFGDGTRLSIL.

A word on this clone: A read error may produce the germline difference seen at one junction end. V and J are TRBV6-1 and TRBJ2-7, with 8 nucleotides matching TRBD1. The CDR3 totals 15 residues. Germline-derived CDR1 and CDR2 are MNHNS and SASEGT. CDR3 region: CASSEGGGNRDRSPF. CDR3 DNA: TGTGCCAGCAGTGAAGGAGGGGGCAACCGGGACAGGAGCCCTTTC.

The rearrangement links TRBV30 to TRBJ1-2, with D uncertain. Germline lookup yields CDR1 GTSNPN and CDR2 SVGIG (reference sequence). This CDR3 contains 13 residues. V was shortened by 0 bases and J by 3 bases, with 8 bases between the two germline ends. DNA of the CDR3: TGTGCCTGGAGTGTAGCCACAGACTATGGCTACACCTTC. The encoded protein is CAWSVATDYGYTF.

The chain uses TRBV6-5 and TRBJ1-1, with D possibly being TRBD1 (5 bases). From germline, CDR1 is MNHEY and CDR2 SVGAGI. This CDR3 region has 12 residues. The V gene lost 5 bases and the J gene lost 5 bases, with 9 bases spanning the gap. CDR3 sequence reads: CASSQGGTEAFF. The CDR3 DNA sequence: TGTGCCAGCAGTCAGGGTGGGACTGAAGCTTTCTTT.

CDR3 in amino acids: CASSLEGGSYNEQFF. As DNA, the CDR3 is TGTGCCAGCAGCTTAGAGGGGGGGAGCTACAATGAGCAGTTCTTC. The chain combines TRBV7-8 with TRBJ2-1; D is perhaps TRBD2 (7 bases). This CDR3 comprises 15 residues. CDR1 and CDR2 (germline): SGHVS, FQNEAQ. The germline V and J ends were trimmed by 1 base and 3 bases, with 10 bases remaining between them.